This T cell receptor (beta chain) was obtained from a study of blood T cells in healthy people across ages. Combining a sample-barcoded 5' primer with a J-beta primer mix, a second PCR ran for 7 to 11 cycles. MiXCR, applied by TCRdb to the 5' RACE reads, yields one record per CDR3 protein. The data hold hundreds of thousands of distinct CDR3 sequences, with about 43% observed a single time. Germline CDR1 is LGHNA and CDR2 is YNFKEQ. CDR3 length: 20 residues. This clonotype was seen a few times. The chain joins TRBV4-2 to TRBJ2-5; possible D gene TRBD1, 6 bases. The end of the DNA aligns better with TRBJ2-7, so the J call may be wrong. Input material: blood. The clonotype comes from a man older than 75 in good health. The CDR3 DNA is TGTGCCAGCAGCCAAGATTTTAATCAGCCAGGGACACAGACAGCCTACGAGCAGTACTTC. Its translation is CASSQDFNQPGTQTAYEQYF.